The rows below give T cell receptor beta chains drawn from one sample of a study of blood T cell repertoires in COVID-19. Here immunoSEQ multiplex PCR was the method, and the copy in TCRdb shows in-frame clones only, minus some. The table has around 140,000 clones, roughly 79% seen once. The specimen sequenced was peripheral blood. Receptors originate from a woman aged 60-75 years with acute or convalescent COVID-19. Each CDR3 is given with its conserved first and last residue. A D gene is named only where the DNA matches it firmly. Where a row states a size, it is once, few, many or the class of an expanded clone; other rows omit it.

abundance: once
j_gene: TRBJ2-2
v_gene: TRBV28
d_gene: .
CDR3aa: CASSLLGAGAGELFF
CDR3nt: TGTGCCAGCAGTTTATTGGGGGCTGGCGCCGGGGAGCTGTTTTTT

abundance: .
j_gene: TRBJ2-7
v_gene: TRBV18
d_gene: TRBD2
CDR3aa: CASSPFAGGSSYEQYF
CDR3nt: TGTGCCAGCTCACCCTTTGCGGGAGGGAGCTCCTACGAGCAGTACTTC

abundance: .
j_gene: TRBJ1-5
v_gene: TRBV18
d_gene: .
CDR3aa: CASSRTARDQPQHF
CDR3nt: TGTGCCAGCTCACGGACAGCCCGGGATCAGCCCCAGCATTTT

abundance: once
j_gene: TRBJ1-2
v_gene: TRBV7-8
d_gene: TRBD1
CDR3aa: CASSLTGTGRIGTNYGYTF
CDR3nt: TGTGCCAGCAGCTTGACCGGGACAGGACGAATCGGGACTAACTATGGCTACACCTTC

abundance: .
j_gene: TRBJ2-2
v_gene: TRBV6-5
d_gene: .
CDR3aa: CASSFFTGELFF
CDR3nt: TGTGCCAGCAGCTTTTTCACCGGGGAGCTGTTTTTT

abundance: .
j_gene: TRBJ2-1
v_gene: TRBV30
d_gene: .
CDR3aa: CAWSLQARQNNEQFF
CDR3nt: TGTGCCTGGAGTCTTCAAGCGAGACAGAACAATGAGCAGTTCTTC

abundance: .
j_gene: TRBJ1-2
v_gene: TRBV30
d_gene: TRBD1
CDR3aa: CAWSAPSDRGYGYTF
CDR3nt: TGTGCCTGGAGTGCCCCCTCGGACAGGGGCTATGGCTACACCTTC

abundance: .
j_gene: TRBJ2-7
v_gene: TRBV13
d_gene: TRBD2
CDR3aa: CASSQTGGLAPINYEQYF
CDR3nt: TGTGCCAGCAGCCAAACAGGGGGACTAGCGCCGATCAACTACGAGCAGTACTTC

abundance: few
j_gene: TRBJ2-1
v_gene: TRBV24-1
d_gene: .
CDR3aa: CATSARGLPGREQFF
CDR3nt: TGTGCCACCAGTGCACGGGGACTCCCCGGCCGTGAGCAGTTCTTC

abundance: .
j_gene: TRBJ1-4
v_gene: TRBV3-1/TRBV3-2
d_gene: .
CDR3aa: CASSAGNRWNEKLFF
CDR3nt: TGTGCCAGCAGTGCGGGAAACAGGTGGAATGAAAAACTGTTTTTT

abundance: .
j_gene: TRBJ1-1
v_gene: TRBV3-1/TRBV3-2
d_gene: .
CDR3aa: CASSRLRGTKAFF
CDR3nt: TGTGCCAGCAGCCGCCTCCGGGGTACCAAAGCTTTCTTT

abundance: few
j_gene: TRBJ2-7
v_gene: TRBV5-5
d_gene: TRBD1
CDR3aa: CASSSGTGGSSYEQYF
CDR3nt: TGTGCCAGCAGCTCCGGGACAGGGGGAAGCTCCTACGAGCAGTACTTC

abundance: once
j_gene: TRBJ1-4
v_gene: TRBV30
d_gene: TRBD1
CDR3aa: CALQGRLEKLFF
CDR3nt: TGTGCCTTACAGGGGAGACTCGAAAAACTGTTTTTT

abundance: few
j_gene: TRBJ2-7
v_gene: TRBV14
d_gene: .
CDR3aa: CASSGTRYEQYF
CDR3nt: TGTGCCAGTTCGGGGACACGCTACGAGCAGTACTTC

abundance: .
j_gene: TRBJ1-2
v_gene: TRBV28
d_gene: TRBD1
CDR3aa: CASSLQDRGFFNYGYTF
CDR3nt: TGTGCCAGCAGTTTACAGGACAGGGGGTTTTTCAACTATGGCTACACCTTC

abundance: once
j_gene: TRBJ2-1
v_gene: TRBV6-1
d_gene: TRBD2
CDR3aa: CASSEARGASGRVGEQFF
CDR3nt: TGTGCCAGCAGTGAAGCGCGGGGGGCTAGCGGGAGGGTTGGTGAGCAGTTCTTC

abundance: .
j_gene: TRBJ2-7
v_gene: TRBV6-5
d_gene: TRBD1
CDR3aa: CASSYRGQGAYEQYF
CDR3nt: TGTGCCAGCAGTTACCGTGGACAGGGCGCCTACGAGCAGTACTTC

abundance: .
j_gene: TRBJ1-2
v_gene: TRBV7-5
d_gene: .
CDR3aa: CARSLGAGYTF
CDR3nt: TGTGCCAGAAGCTTAGGGGCTGGCTACACCTTC

abundance: .
j_gene: TRBJ2-7
v_gene: TRBV9
d_gene: .
CDR3aa: CASSPGTYEQYF
CDR3nt: TGTGCCAGCAGCCCAGGGACTTACGAGCAGTACTTC

abundance: .
j_gene: TRBJ1-1
v_gene: TRBV5-4
d_gene: TRBD1
CDR3aa: CASSLAGQGLAEAFF
CDR3nt: TGTGCCAGCAGTTTGGCTGGACAGGGATTGGCTGAAGCTTTCTTT

abundance: .
j_gene: TRBJ1-2
v_gene: TRBV5-6
d_gene: .
CDR3aa: CASSVTRVDGYTF
CDR3nt: TGTGCCAGCAGCGTGACCAGGGTAGATGGCTACACCTTC

abundance: .
j_gene: TRBJ2-7
v_gene: TRBV5-5
d_gene: .
CDR3aa: CASSLAFASSYEQYF
CDR3nt: TGTGCCAGCAGCTTGGCCTTCGCGAGCTCCTACGAGCAGTACTTC

abundance: .
j_gene: TRBJ2-7
v_gene: TRBV28
d_gene: TRBD1
CDR3aa: CASSLRDRNYEQYF
CDR3nt: TGTGCCAGCAGTTTACGGGACAGGAACTACGAGCAGTACTTC

abundance: .
j_gene: TRBJ2-3
v_gene: TRBV2
d_gene: .
CDR3aa: CASSEFRRNTDTQYF
CDR3nt: TGTGCCAGCAGTGAATTTAGGAGAAACACAGATACGCAGTATTTT

abundance: .
j_gene: TRBJ2-5
v_gene: TRBV7-8
d_gene: TRBD2
CDR3aa: CASRPPQAGEETQYF
CDR3nt: TGTGCCAGCAGACCCCCGCAGGCGGGAGAAGAGACCCAGTACTTC

abundance: once
j_gene: TRBJ2-7
v_gene: TRBV5-4
d_gene: TRBD1
CDR3aa: CASSLDWTGVREQYF
CDR3nt: TGTGCCAGCAGCTTGGATTGGACAGGGGTTAGGGAGCAGTACTTC

abundance: .
j_gene: TRBJ2-7
v_gene: TRBV18
d_gene: TRBD1
CDR3aa: CASSLRDRGRTDEQYF
CDR3nt: TGTGCCAGCTCACTTCGGGACAGGGGGCGTACAGACGAGCAGTACTTC

abundance: .
j_gene: TRBJ2-7
v_gene: TRBV12-3/TRBV12-4
d_gene: .
CDR3aa: CASSFGGSYEQYF
CDR3nt: TGTGCCAGCAGTTTCGGAGGTTCCTACGAGCAGTACTTC

abundance: .
j_gene: TRBJ2-3
v_gene: TRBV19
d_gene: TRBD2
CDR3aa: CASTLFVGTSGRYSTDTQYF
CDR3nt: TGTGCCAGTACCCTCTTTGTCGGGACTAGCGGGAGGTATAGCACAGATACGCAGTATTTT

abundance: .
j_gene: TRBJ2-5
v_gene: TRBV7-9
d_gene: .
CDR3aa: CASSRSQMETQYF
CDR3nt: TGTGCCAGCAGTCGAAGTCAGATGGAGACCCAGTACTTC

abundance: .
j_gene: TRBJ2-5
v_gene: TRBV28
d_gene: TRBD2
CDR3aa: CASSPARTSRETQYF
CDR3nt: TGTGCCAGCAGTCCCGCTAGGACTAGCCGGGAGACCCAGTACTTC

abundance: few
j_gene: TRBJ1-1
v_gene: TRBV6-5
d_gene: .
CDR3aa: CASSYQNTGDTEAFF
CDR3nt: TGTGCCAGCAGTTACCAAAACACGGGGGACACTGAAGCTTTCTTT

abundance: .
j_gene: TRBJ2-3
v_gene: TRBV7-3
d_gene: TRBD2
CDR3aa: CASSLSGRGNTQYF
CDR3nt: TGTGCCAGCAGCCTTAGCGGGAGGGGCAATACGCAGTATTTT

abundance: .
j_gene: TRBJ2-7
v_gene: TRBV28
d_gene: TRBD1
CDR3aa: CASPPAGGSYEQYF
CDR3nt: TGTGCCAGCCCCCCGGCAGGGGGATCCTACGAGCAGTACTTC

abundance: .
j_gene: TRBJ2-7
v_gene: TRBV30
d_gene: TRBD1
CDR3aa: CAWSVGTGGYEQYF
CDR3nt: TGTGCCTGGAGTGTAGGGACAGGGGGCTACGAGCAGTACTTC

abundance: .
j_gene: TRBJ1-5
v_gene: TRBV7-8
d_gene: .
CDR3aa: CASSLDRRDQPQHF
CDR3nt: TGTGCCAGCAGCTTAGATAGGAGGGACCAGCCCCAGCATTTT

abundance: .
j_gene: TRBJ1-4
v_gene: TRBV20-1
d_gene: .
CDR3aa: CSARDAGFNEKLFF
CDR3nt: TGCAGTGCTCGTGACGCGGGTTTTAATGAAAAACTGTTTTTT

abundance: .
j_gene: TRBJ1-3
v_gene: TRBV11-2
d_gene: .
CDR3aa: CASSLSGNTIYF
CDR3nt: TGTGCCAGCAGCTTATCCGGGAACACCATATATTTT

abundance: .
j_gene: TRBJ1-4
v_gene: TRBV4-1
d_gene: TRBD1
CDR3aa: CASSHGQGNEKLFF
CDR3nt: TGCGCCAGCAGCCATGGACAGGGGAATGAAAAACTGTTTTTT

abundance: .
j_gene: TRBJ1-5
v_gene: TRBV5-4
d_gene: .
CDR3aa: CASSAGQNQPQHF
CDR3nt: TGTGCCAGCAGCGCTGGACAGAATCAGCCCCAGCATTTT